These T cell receptor beta chains were read from a single sample in a study of T cells after yellow fever vaccination. TCRdb re-analysed the 5' RACE reads in MiXCR, keeping a single row per CDR3 protein. Of hundreds of thousands of distinct CDR3 sequences in the sample, approximately 13% are singletons; the top ten hold about 15%. The input for sequencing was PBMCs, taken on the day of the yellow fever booster vaccination. The receptors here all came from a man aged 25 to 40 who received the YFV17D yellow fever vaccine. Each CDR3 is given with its conserved first and last residue. Each record gives: CDR3 protein, CDR3 DNA, D gene, CDR3 length, V gene, J gene, clone size. D genes are given only for firm matches. Not every row has a clone size; where given, it reads once, few, many or a size class.

CSARDRGRDLNIQYF	TGCAGTGCTAGAGATCGGGGGCGGGATCTCAACATTCAGTACTTC	-	15	TRBV20-1	TRBJ2-4	few
CASSKKQGKQETQYF	TGTGCCAGCAGCAAGAAACAGGGGAAACAAGAGACCCAGTACTTC	-	15	TRBV21-1	TRBJ2-5	-
CSAREGETQYF	TGCAGTGCTAGGGAGGGGGAGACCCAGTACTTC	-	11	TRBV20-1	TRBJ2-5	few
CASSRNLLAGGREQYF	TGTGCCAGCAGTCGAAACCTTCTAGCGGGAGGGCGCGAGCAGTACTTC	TRBD2	16	TRBV12-3/TRBV12-4	TRBJ2-7	-
CSAAEGLAGYEQYF	TGCAGTGCAGCGGAGGGGCTAGCTGGGTACGAGCAGTACTTC	-	14	TRBV20-1	TRBJ2-7	many
CASSYSPSGFQETQYF	TGTGCCAGCAGTTACTCCCCTAGCGGATTCCAAGAGACCCAGTACTTC	TRBD2	16	TRBV6-5	TRBJ2-5	-
CSAIAGGPDTQYF	TGCAGTGCTATCGCGGGAGGCCCCGATACGCAGTATTTT	TRBD2	13	TRBV20-1	TRBJ2-3	-
CASSLSSASGTQYF	TGCGCCAGCAGCTTAAGTTCGGCGAGCGGGACCCAGTACTTC	-	14	TRBV5-1	TRBJ2-5	-
CASSWGGTDLLVPGANVLTF	TGTGCCAGCAGCTGGGGCGGGACGGACCTTCTAGTCCCTGGGGCCAACGTCCTGACTTTC	-	20	TRBV5-4	TRBJ2-6	few
CASREEQYF	TGTGCCAGCAGGGAAGAGCAGTACTTC	-	9	TRBV27	TRBJ2-7	-
CASSKPPPGQGVYEQYF	TGTGCCAGCAGCAAACCCCCACCGGGACAGGGGGTTTACGAGCAGTACTTC	TRBD1	17	TRBV7-8	TRBJ2-7	few
CATSRDRAEIAKNIQYF	TGTGCCACCAGCAGAGATAGGGCAGAAATCGCCAAAAACATTCAGTACTTC	-	17	TRBV15	TRBJ2-4	-
CASSVAGAGAYGYTF	TGTGCCAGCAGCGTAGCCGGGGCTGGGGCCTATGGCTACACCTTC	-	15	TRBV9	TRBJ1-2	few
CASCFRRLSQGKEVAFF	TGTGCCAGCTGTTTTCGTCGATTATCACAGGGTAAGGAGGTAGCTTTCTTT	-	17	TRBV2	TRBJ1-1	-
CASRARTQGYYEQYF	TGTGCCAGCAGGGCCCGGACACAAGGCTACTACGAGCAGTACTTC	-	15	TRBV9	TRBJ2-7	-
CASSPRRWGDTQYF	TGCGCCAGCAGCCCTCGGCGGTGGGGGGATACGCAGTATTTT	-	14	TRBV5-1	TRBJ2-3	few
CASSLSASNTGELFF	TGTGCCAGCAGCTTAAGCGCGTCAAACACCGGGGAGCTGTTTTTT	-	15	TRBV7-3	TRBJ2-2	-
CASSQDRRDTQYF	TGTGCCAGCAGCCAAGATCGCAGGGATACGCAGTATTTT	-	13	TRBV4-2	TRBJ2-3	many
CASSYSRRAGADTQYF	TGTGCCAGCAGTTACTCGAGGAGGGCAGGGGCAGATACGCAGTATTTT	-	16	TRBV6-5	TRBJ2-3	-
CASSFGGVTAFF	TGTGCCAGCAGTTTCGGGGGGGTTACAGCTTTCTTT	-	12	TRBV12-3/TRBV12-4	TRBJ1-1	-
CSVDRVQETQYF	TGCAGCGTTGATCGGGTGCAAGAGACCCAGTACTTC	-	12	TRBV29-1	TRBJ2-5	-
CASSDTGELFF	TGTGCCAGCAGTGATACCGGGGAGCTGTTTTTT	-	11	TRBV27	TRBJ2-2	many
CASSWGTERAYEQYF	TGCGCCAGCAGCTGGGGGACAGAACGGGCCTACGAGCAGTACTTC	TRBD1	15	TRBV5-1	TRBJ2-7	-
CASSVARGSTNTGELFF	TGTGCCAGCAGCGTTGCCAGGGGCAGCACGAACACCGGGGAGCTGTTTTTT	-	17	TRBV9	TRBJ2-2	many
CASSLGGVATGELFF	TGTGCCAGCAGCTTAGGCGGAGTTGCTACCGGGGAGCTGTTTTTT	-	15	TRBV7-7	TRBJ2-2	few
CASSQGAGLGETQYF	TGCGCCAGCAGCCAAGGAGCGGGATTGGGAGAGACCCAGTACTTC	TRBD2	15	TRBV4-3	TRBJ2-5	-
CASGSVGGMGQPQHF	TGTGCTAGTGGTTCGGTCGGGGGGATGGGTCAGCCCCAGCATTTT	-	15	TRBV12-5	TRBJ1-5	-
CASTRQPNTGELFF	TGTGCCAGCACTCGACAGCCGAACACCGGGGAGCTGTTTTTT	-	14	TRBV7-8	TRBJ2-2	few
CASSFVDRGTGTSGIRQYF	TGTGCCAGCAGTTTCGTGGACAGGGGCACCGGGACTAGCGGGATTAGGCAGTATTTT	TRBD2	19	TRBV6-5	TRBJ2-3	-
CASSFLVGANTEAFF	TGTGCCAGCAGTTTCCTCGTTGGGGCGAACACTGAAGCTTTCTTT	-	15	TRBV28	TRBJ1-1	-
CASSRGGADTGELFF	TGCGCCAGCAGCCGGGGGGGCGCGGACACCGGGGAGCTGTTTTTT	TRBD2	15	TRBV5-1	TRBJ2-2	few
CASSLGQVSYEQYF	TGTGCCAGCAGCTTAGGACAGGTATCCTACGAGCAGTACTTC	-	14	TRBV7-9	TRBJ2-7	-
CATSDFRGAATGELFF	TGTGCCACCAGTGATTTCCGGGGAGCGGCCACCGGGGAGCTGTTTTTT	-	16	TRBV24-1	TRBJ2-2	-
CASSDPDRGNEQFF	TGCGCCAGCAGCGATCCGGACAGGGGGAATGAGCAGTTCTTC	TRBD1	14	TRBV5-1	TRBJ2-1	-
CAWSVLRTSGRTDTQYF	TGTGCCTGGAGTGTACTAAGGACTAGCGGGAGGACAGATACGCAGTATTTT	TRBD2	17	TRBV30	TRBJ2-3	once
CASSRDFNQPQHF	TGTGCCAGCAGTCGGGACTTCAATCAGCCCCAGCATTTT	-	13	TRBV12-3/TRBV12-4	TRBJ1-5	few
CASSGTDSNQPQHF	TGTGCCAGCAGCGGAACCGATAGCAATCAGCCCCAGCATTTT	-	14	TRBV9	TRBJ1-5	few
CSASNSETGDYGYTF	TGCAGTGCCTCGAATTCGGAGACAGGGGACTATGGCTACACCTTC	TRBD1	15	TRBV20-1	TRBJ1-2	-
CASSSGPNPYEQYF	TGTGCCAGCAGCTCCGGACCCAACCCCTACGAGCAGTACTTC	-	14	TRBV5-6	TRBJ2-7	-